This T cell receptor beta chain was profiled in a study of cytomegalovirus exposure and HLA in healthy donors. For the study at large: HLA-typed donors were the source of about 85 million unique TCRs held in an early data release.

In the PCR, 60 Vbeta and 13 Jbeta primers were used. Sequenced by immunoSEQ multiplex PCR; TCRdb stores in-frame clones only, minus some. Of about 190,000 clones in the sample, about 81% were seen once. General observations from the study: One cluster of highly shared sequence variants probably arose as a sequencing artifact. Analysis was carried out at a later point, and it linked a missense DCLRE1C variant to TCR beta V- and J-gene trimming.

Turning to this clone: Its antigen is as yet unknown.

Germline V gene data show CDR1 as SNHLY and CDR2 as FYNNEI. V dropped 3 bases and J dropped 1 base, with 7 bases sitting between them. The CDR3 is 14 residues long. The chain uses TRBV2 and TRBJ2-1, with D uncertain. This receptor was obtained from a woman aged 18-30 years in good health and CMV-seronegative. Sequencing was done on a sample of PBMCs. As DNA, the CDR3 is TGTGCCAGCAGTGAGTTGGCTTCCTACAATGAGCAGTTCTTC. It encodes CASSELASYNEQFF.